A single sample is the source of the 14 T cell receptor beta chains below, sequenced in a study of OX40 agonist ivuxolimab in advanced cancers. The protocol was immunoSEQ multiplex PCR, while the TCRdb copy is restricted to in-frame clones and leaves out a portion. This table holds 80,000 or so clones, about nine tenths found once. Sequences were derived from CD4+ or CD8+ T cells sorted from blood, sampled in a trial of the OX40 agonist ivuxolimab. Every receptor here comes from an adult with an advanced solid tumor such as melanoma, head and neck, liver or kidney cancer.

This chain connects TRBV6-1 to TRBJ1-5; the D is unclear. Germline V lookup: CDR1 MNHNS, CDR2 SASEGT. V lost 0 bases to trimming and J lost 8 bases, with 11 bases between them. The CDR3 runs to 14 residues. Written as DNA, the CDR3 is TGTGCCAGCAGTGAAGCGGCAGCCTGGAAGCCCCAGCATTTT. Its translation: CASSEAAAWKPQHF.

The rearrangement joins TRBV19 to TRBJ1-5; TRBD1 might be the D (6 bases). This CDR3 is 15 amino acids long. The V gene's germline CDR1 is LNHDA and CDR2 SQIVND (reference sequence). V was trimmed by 5 bases and J by 2 bases, leaving 13 bases between them. CDR3 amino acids: CASSVGNRGNQPQHF. CDR3 nucleotides: TGTGCCAGTAGTGTGGGAAACAGGGGCAATCAGCCCCAGCATTTT.

The chain combines TRBV5-1 with TRBJ2-1; D tentatively reads TRBD1 or TRBD2 (6 bases each). Germline V CDR1 and CDR2: SGHRS, YFSETQ. This CDR3 region has 15 residues. The V and J ends lost 4 bases and 8 bases respectively, with 19 bases between them. The CDR3, as DNA: TGCGCCAGCAGCACCCGGGACACCGGCGGGGATGAGCAGTTCTTC. Protein sequence: CASSTRDTGGDEQFF.

The chain links TRBV6-4 to TRBJ2-5; 9 bases line up with TRBD1. Germline V gene lookup returns CDR1 MRHNA and CDR2 SNTAGT. CDR3 length: 17 residues. J was trimmed by 3 bases and V by 0 bases; bases with no gene match: 8. The CDR3 nucleotides are TGTGCCAGCAGTGACTCGTTACAGGGACAGGGAAAAGAGACCCAGTACTTC. It is translated as CASSDSLQGQGKETQYF.

This sequence joins TRBV5-1 and TRBJ1-1, with D perhaps TRBD1 (6 bases). Trimming took off 4 bases at V and 6 bases at J, with 13 bases between the two ends. Per germline, CDR1 SGHRS and CDR2 YFSETQ. The CDR3 has 13 residues. This CDR3 reads CASSEQGQSEAFF. DNA for the CDR3: TGCGCCAGCAGCGAACAGGGTCAGTCTGAAGCTTTCTTT. Combining the CDR3 with reference TRBV5-1 and TRBJ1-1 gives the whole variable domain KAGVTQTPRYLIKTRGQQVTLSCSPISGHRSVSWYQQTPGQGLQFLFEYFSETQRNKGNFPGRFSGRQFSNSRSEMNVSTLELGDSALYLCASSEQGQSEAFFGQGTRLTVV.

The gene calls are TRBV19 and TRBJ2-1, with D tentatively TRBD2 (5 bases). Germline CDR1 is LNHDA and CDR2 is SQIVND (reference sequence). There are 14 residues in the CDR3. V was cut by 8 bases and J by 9 bases, with 20 bases left in between. The chain's CDR3 is CASARDQPGGEQFF. The CDR3 DNA is TGTGCCAGTGCTCGTGACCAACCCGGAGGTGAGCAGTTCTTC.

The CDR3 nucleotides read TGTGCCAGCAGCACCGGACAGGGGGAAGCTTTCTTT. It encodes CASSTGQGEAFF. The chain uses TRBV11-2 and TRBJ1-1, with TRBD1 matching over 9 bases. The CDR3 consists of 12 residues. CDR1 and CDR2 (germline): SGHAT, FQNNGV. The V and J ends lost 5 bases and 8 bases, in that order; junction bases with no gene match: 3.

This clone was seen only once. The gene calls are TRBV7-8 and TRBJ2-5; 11 bases agree with TRBD2. The CDR3 length is 17 residues. The V segment lost 1 base and the J segment 1 base; nucleotides outside the gene matches: 5. CDR1 is SGHVS and CDR2 is FQNEAQ in the germline V gene. This CDR3 reads CASSLGSSGGTQETQYF. The CDR3 nucleotides are TGTGCCAGCAGCTTAGGCTCTAGCGGGGGGACCCAAGAGACCCAGTACTTC.

The rearrangement links TRBV5-1 to TRBJ1-2; 7 positions agree with TRBD1. V was pared by 9 bases and J by 8 bases, with 13 bases of the junction left unmatched. The CDR3 runs to 13 residues. Germline loops: CDR1 SGHRS, CDR2 YFSETQ. The CDR3: CATKVEGALGYTF. CDR3 nucleotides: TGCGCCACTAAAGTGGAGGGGGCACTCGGCTACACCTTC.

The chain is built from TRBV29-1 and TRBJ1-2, with D perhaps TRBD1 (5 bases). The CDR3 contains 13 residues. Trimming removed 4 bases at V and 7 bases at J, with 16 bases between. The germline V gene has CDR1 SQVTM and CDR2 ANQGSEA. The CDR3 loop reads CSVGGGAVSGYTF. CDR3 DNA sequence: TGCAGCGTTGGAGGAGGGGCAGTAAGTGGCTACACCTTC.

J is TRBJ2-7 and V is TRBV7-3; 10 bases match TRBD1. V was pared by 2 bases and J by 6 bases, with 16 bases of the junction left unmatched. CDR3 length: 18 amino acids. Germline CDR1 is SGHTA and CDR2 is FQGTGA. CDR3 protein: CASSLAHVHRDRGFEQYF. The CDR3 DNA reads as TGTGCCAGCAGCTTAGCGCACGTTCACCGGGACAGGGGTTTCGAGCAGTACTTC.

The rearrangement links TRBV7-3 to TRBJ2-3; 7 bases map to TRBD1. The CDR3 spans 13 residues. Germline-derived CDR1 and CDR2 are SGHTA and FQGTGA. J was trimmed by 10 bases and V by 6 bases; bases with no gene match: 10. The CDR3 region has the DNA TGTGCCAGCAGTCCCCAGGGGGACCAAGCGCAGTATTTT. As protein: CASSPQGDQAQYF.

The chain couples TRBV4-1 to TRBJ1-3; TRBD1 might be the D (5 bases). CDR3 length: 14 residues. Germline V lookup: CDR1 MGHRA, CDR2 YSYEKL. V gave up 2 bases and J gave up 5 bases, with 10 bases separating them. CDR3 DNA sequence: TGCGCCAGCAGCCAAATGGACACGAGAAACACCATATATTTT. As protein: CASSQMDTRNTIYF.

The genes are TRBV27 and TRBJ2-2; TRBD2 is a possible D gene (7 bases). V lost 6 bases, J lost 3 bases, and 20 bases lay in between. Germline V CDR1 and CDR2: MNHEY, SMNVEV (reference sequence). The CDR3 contains 17 residues. CDR3 sequence (DNA): TGTGCCAGCAGCCGAGAGCCCCAGGGGAGGGACACCGGGGAGCTGTTTTTT. Encoded protein: CASSREPQGRDTGELFF.